Following are 12 T cell receptor beta chains from one sample sequenced in a study of T cell responses to AZD1222 COVID-19 vaccine. Data came from immunoSEQ multiplex PCR; TCRdb stores just in-frame clones and leaves some out. Here the sample spans more than 95,000 clones, approximately 86% being singletons. This sample comprised peripheral blood, obtained on day 0 of AZD1222 vaccination. All receptors derive from an adult in good health.

In its sample, this clone was seen a few times. This chain joins TRBV2 and TRBJ2-7, with TRBD1 matching over 7 bases. V lost 8 bases and J lost 6; bases outside the gene matches: 10. Germline V gene lookup returns CDR1 SNHLY and CDR2 FYNNEI. There are 13 residues in the CDR3. CDR3 amino acids: CASHRQGLGEQYF. In nucleotides, the CDR3 is TGTGCCAGCCACCGACAGGGTCTAGGCGAGCAGTACTTC.

V usage is TRBV27 and J usage is TRBJ2-2; 9 bases agree with TRBD2. Germline V gene sequence: CDR1 MNHEY, CDR2 SMNVEV (reference sequence). Trimming at V came to 2 bases and at J to 5 bases, leaving 3 bases not matched to a gene. The CDR3 runs 15 residues. CDR3 in amino acids: CASSLSLAGTGELFF. As DNA, the CDR3 is TGTGCCAGCAGTTTAAGTCTAGCGGGAACCGGGGAGCTGTTTTTT.

The V gene is TRBV6-5, the J gene TRBJ2-2; D is undetermined. Per germline, CDR1 MNHEY and CDR2 SVGAGI. CDR3 length: 14 amino acids. Trimming shortened V by 4 bases and J by 1 base, and 7 bases separated the two germline ends. In DNA form, the CDR3 reads TGTGCCAGCAGTTCCCGGGTGAACACCGGGGAGCTGTTTTTT. Amino acids: CASSSRVNTGELFF.

V usage is TRBV3-1 (or the pseudogene TRBV3-2) and J usage is TRBJ1-2; 9 bases fit TRBD1. With 4 bases clipped from V and 8 bases from J, the junction kept 5 bases outside the gene matches. From germline, CDR1 is LGHDT and CDR2 YNNKEL (reference sequence). The CDR3 runs to 13 residues. DNA for the CDR3: TGTGCCAGCAGCCGAAATACAGGGGGCGGCTACACCTTC. Amino acids: CASSRNTGGGYTF.

CDR3: CASSVSGSRETQYF. The CDR3 DNA is TGTGCCAGCAGCGTTTCAGGGTCTCGAGAGACCCAGTACTTC. V is TRBV7-2 and J is TRBJ2-5; D is perhaps TRBD1 (5 bases). Germline values: CDR1 SGHTA, CDR2 FQGNSA. V was trimmed by 5 bases and J by 4 bases, leaving 14 bases between them. CDR3 length: 14 amino acids.

The genes are TRBV7-9 and TRBJ1-5; 7 nucleotides line up with TRBD1. This CDR3 has 13 residues. J lost 5 bases, V lost 4 bases, and 2 bases had no gene match. Germline V gene lookup returns CDR1 SEHNR and CDR2 FQNEAQ (reference sequence). The CDR3 region has the DNA TGTGCCAGCAGCTCGCAGGGGGATCAGCCCCAGCATTTT. Its protein is CASSSQGDQPQHF. Combining the CDR3 with reference TRBV7-9 and TRBJ1-5 gives the whole variable domain DTGVSQNPRHKITKRGQNVTFRCDPISEHNRLYWYRQTLGQGPEFLTYFQNEAQLEKSRLLSDRFSAERPKGSFSTLEIQRTEQGDSAMYLCASSSQGDQPQHFGDGTRLSIL.

This clone came up once. The genes are TRBV5-4 and TRBJ2-2; D remains unclear. The germline V gene has CDR1 SGHNT and CDR2 YYREEE (reference sequence). There are 13 residues in the CDR3. Between the trimmed V and J ends, which lost 10 bases and 1 base, there was a span of 11 bases. CDR3 sequence reads: CACYRQNTGELFF. DNA for the CDR3: TGTGCCTGCTATCGACAGAACACCGGGGAGCTGTTTTTT. The variable domain in full, completed from reference TRBV5-4 and TRBJ2-2, reads ETGVTQSPTHLIKTRGQQVTLRCSSQSGHNTVSWYQQALGQGPQFIFQYYREEENGRGNFPPRFSGLQFPNYSSELNVNALELDDSALYLCACYRQNTGELFFGEGSRLTVL.

The gene calls are TRBV28 and TRBJ1-5, with 8 bases aligning to TRBD1. Germline V gives CDR1 MDHEN, CDR2 SYDVKM. V shed 2 bases and J 4 bases; nucleotides not matched to a gene: 4. The CDR3 consists of 15 residues. The CDR3 sequence is CASSLQGARNQPQHF. The CDR3 DNA reads as TGTGCCAGCAGTTTACAGGGGGCAAGGAATCAGCCCCAGCATTTT.

The chain uses TRBV25-1 and TRBJ2-7; D is unresolved. Trimming stripped 4 bases from V and 6 bases from J, with 4 bases between. CDR3 length equals 10 residues. The V gene's germline CDR1 is MGHDK and CDR2 SYGVNS. The CDR3 reads CASSGREQYF. The CDR3 coding sequence is TGTGCCAGCAGTGGGCGCGAGCAGTACTTC.

This clone was seen more than once but under ten times. The CDR3, as DNA: TGTGCCAGCAGCTTAGAGAGAACAGCGAACACTGAAGCTTTCTTT. Translating gives CASSLERTANTEAFF. V gene TRBV11-2 combines with J gene TRBJ1-1; no clear D. This CDR3 has 15 amino acids. From germline, CDR1 is SGHAT and CDR2 FQNNGV. V was pared by 0 bases and J by 1 base, with 9 bases between.

The chain's CDR3 is CASSGPTGATNTEAFF. Written as DNA, the CDR3 is TGTGCCAGCAGCGGACCGACAGGGGCTACGAACACTGAAGCTTTCTTT. The J gene is TRBJ1-1, the V gene TRBV7-9, with 8 nucleotides matching TRBD1. The V gene end was trimmed by 5 bases and the J gene end by 1 base; junction bases not matched to a gene: 9. Germline-derived CDR1 and CDR2 are SEHNR and FQNEAQ (reference sequence). The length of the CDR3 is 16 residues.

The rearrangement uses TRBV5-1 and TRBJ1-5, with D perhaps matching TRBD1 (6 bases). This CDR3 has 15 residues. V dropped 0 bases and J dropped 5 bases, with 12 bases sitting between them. Germline lookup yields CDR1 SGHRS and CDR2 YFSETQ. The CDR3 nucleotides are TGCGCCAGCAGCTTGGGAGGGGGGTCGTATCAGCCCCAGCATTTT. Translation gives CASSLGGGSYQPQHF. Supplemented by reference TRBV5-1 and TRBJ1-5, the full variable domain reads KAGVTQTPRYLIKTRGQQVTLSCSPISGHRSVSWYQQTPGQGLQFLFEYFSETQRNKGNFPGRFSGRQFSNSRSEMNVSTLELGDSALYLCASSLGGGSYQPQHFGDGTRLSIL.